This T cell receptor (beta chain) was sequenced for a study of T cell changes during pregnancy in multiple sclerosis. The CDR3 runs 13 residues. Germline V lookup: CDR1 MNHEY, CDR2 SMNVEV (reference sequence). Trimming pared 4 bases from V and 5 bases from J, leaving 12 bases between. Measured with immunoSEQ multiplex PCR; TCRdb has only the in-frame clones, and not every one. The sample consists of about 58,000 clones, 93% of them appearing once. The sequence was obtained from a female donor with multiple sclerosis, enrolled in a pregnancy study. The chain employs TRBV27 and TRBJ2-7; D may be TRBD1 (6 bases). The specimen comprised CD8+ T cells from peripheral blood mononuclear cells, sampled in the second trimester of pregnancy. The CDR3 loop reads CASSWIQGDEQYF. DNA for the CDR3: TGTGCCAGCAGTTGGATACAGGGTGACGAGCAGTACTTC.